These 22 T cell receptor beta chains came from one sample sequenced in a study of T cell clonality in common variable immunodeficiency. Profiling relied on immunoSEQ multiplex PCR, and the TCRdb table lists in-frame clones only, not all of them. The sample presents tens of thousands of clones, none singletons. The sample consisted of peripheral blood mononuclear cells. The receptor set was obtained from a person aged 18 to 75 in good health.

This clone was seen more than once but under ten times. The missing CDR3 end, 3 residues past where the read stops, is filled in from the germline J gene. V usage is TRBV18 and J usage is TRBJ2-4; 7 positions agree with TRBD1. Germline CDR1 reads KGHSH; CDR2 reads LQKENI. This CDR3 is 14 amino acids long. CDR3 residues: CASSPPSLGGHQYF. CDR3 DNA, as far as it was read: TGTGCCAGCTCACCACCGTCTCTAGGGGGCCAT.

In this sample, this clone turned up many times. The CDR3 is cut off 3 residues early in the read; its end comes from the germline J gene. The chain has TRBV20-1 and TRBJ1-1; no reliable D call. Per the germline V gene, CDR1 is DFQATT and CDR2 is SNEGSKA (reference sequence). This CDR3 has 12 residues. Trimming left V 2 bases short and J 4 bases short, with 8 bases between. The CDR3 bases that were read are TGCAGTGCTAGACGGGTTAGCACTGAA. Translating it yields CSARRVSTE. The whole CDR3 region reads CSARRVSTEAFF.

In this sample, this clone turned up many times. The CDR3 end falls 3 residues outside the read, so it is completed with the germline J gene. The V gene is TRBV6-1, the J gene TRBJ2-7; 12 positions agree with TRBD1. CDR1 is MNHNS, CDR2 SASEGT, per germline. The CDR3 is made up of 14 amino acids. V gave up 4 bases and J gave up 5 bases; unmatched junction bases: 3. The sequenced CDR3 bases are TGTGCCAGCAGTGGAGGGACAGGGGGCCACGAG. Translating it yields CASSGGTGGHE. In full, the CDR3 reads CASSGGTGGHEQYF.

This clone was seen many times. The read comes to an end 3 residues before the CDR3 does, leaving the germline J gene to fill in the end. The genes are TRBV5-1 and TRBJ1-2; D unclear. The CDR3 consists of 13 residues. Looked up from germline, CDR1 is SGHRS and CDR2 is YFSETQ. V lost 0 bases and J lost 2, with 5 bases in between. The CDR3 region is CASSLEQNYGYTF. CDR3 bases read: TGCGCCAGCAGCTTGGAACAGAACTATGGC.

This clone was seen repeatedly, ten times or more. The read comes to an end 3 residues before the CDR3 does, leaving the germline J gene to fill in the end. The rearrangement links TRBV20-1 to TRBJ1-2; the D gene is possibly TRBD1 (6 bases). This CDR3 contains 11 residues. Germline V gene lookup returns CDR1 DFQATT and CDR2 SNEGSKA (reference sequence). The CDR3: CSRDTDYGYTF. The covered CDR3 bases are TGCAGCCGGGACACAGACTATGGC.

This clone was observed at least ten times. The read stops 3 residues short of the end of the CDR3; the missing end is completed from the germline J gene. V usage is TRBV19 and J usage is TRBJ2-1; D unresolved. The length of the CDR3 is 12 residues. V was clipped by 5 bases and J by 8 bases, with 10 bases between them. CDR1 LNHDA and CDR2 SQIVND come from the germline V gene (reference sequence). CDR3 bases read: TGTGCCAGTAGTTTTCTACGCCATGAG. Protein: CASSFLRHE. In full, the CDR3 is CASSFLRHEQFF.

In the case of this clone: The missing CDR3 end, 3 residues past where the read stops, is filled in from the germline J gene. The chain joins TRBV5-1 to TRBJ2-1; 7 bases match TRBD1. The germline gives CDR1 SGHRS, CDR2 YFSETQ. The CDR3 length is 13 residues. With V trimmed by 3 bases and J by 5 bases, 2 bases remained unmatched. This CDR3 reads CASSSGQDNEQFF. The sequenced CDR3 bases are TGCGCCAGCAGCTCCGGACAGGACAATGAG.

This clone was seen repeatedly, ten times or more. The CDR3 sequence is CASSVGGGNYGYTF. The part of the CDR3 DNA that was read is TGTGCCAGCAGTGTCGGCGGGGGGAACTATGGC. The gene calls are TRBV2 and TRBJ1-2, with D perhaps TRBD1 (5 bases). Sequencing ends 3 residues short of the CDR3 end; the germline J gene provides the rest. CDR1 SNHLY and CDR2 FYNNEI come from the germline V gene. This CDR3 spans 14 amino acids. V was clipped by 4 bases and J by 2 bases, with 11 bases between them.

This clone was recorded many times. The read stops 3 residues short of the end of the CDR3; the missing end is completed from the germline J gene. The gene calls are TRBV20-1 and TRBJ2-3; 7 bases match TRBD2. The CDR3 is made up of 14 amino acids. V shed 7 bases and J 0 bases; nucleotides not matched to a gene: 7. CDR1 and CDR2 from the germline V gene are DFQATT and SNEGSKA (reference sequence). The CDR3 DNA, read in part, is TGCAGTGTTCCCAGCGGGGCTAGCACAGATACG. It yields the protein CSVPSGASTDT. The whole CDR3 protein reads CSVPSGASTDTQYF.

This clone has at least ten counts. The read ends 3 residues early relative to the CDR3; the germline J gene fills the gap. The chain uses TRBV29-1 and TRBJ2-7; 9 bases map to TRBD2. CDR1 SQVTM and CDR2 ANQGSEA come from the germline V gene. Losses at the gene ends were 4 bases for V and 1 base for J; bases not matched to a gene: 5. This CDR3 is 14 amino acids long. Incomplete CDR3 DNA: TGCAGCGTTGCTTTGACTAGCGGTTCCTACGAG. It specifies CSVALTSGSYE. The whole CDR3 region reads CSVALTSGSYEQYF.

This clone was seen only a few times. The CDR3 extends 3 residues past the end of the read, so its final part is completed from the germline J gene. V usage is TRBV6-2 or TRBV6-3 and J usage is TRBJ2-3; a possible D gene is TRBD2 (6 bases). This CDR3 has 11 residues. Germline V CDR1 and CDR2: MNHEY, SVGEGT. CDR3 loop: CASSYGGTQYF. Partial CDR3 DNA: TGTGCCAGCAGTTACGGGGGGACG.

In this sample, this clone turned up many times. With the read ending 3 residues before the CDR3 end, the germline J gene is used to fill in that end. The rearrangement uses TRBV27 and TRBJ2-3, with 12 positions matching TRBD2. The CDR3 is 15 residues long. Germline V gene sequence: CDR1 MNHEY, CDR2 SMNVEV (reference sequence). The V gene end was trimmed by 7 bases and the J gene end by 8 bases; junction bases not matched to a gene: 10. The CDR3 spells CASNPLAGGGGTQYF. CDR3 bases read: TGTGCCAGCAACCCTCTAGCGGGAGGGGGGGGTACG.

At least ten counts were recorded for this clone. The read stops 3 residues short of the end of the CDR3; the missing end is completed from the germline J gene. V is TRBV11-2 and J is TRBJ2-5; 7 positions agree with TRBD2. In germline, CDR1 is SGHAT, CDR2 FQNNGV. There are 15 residues in the CDR3. The junction had 8 bases not matched to a gene; V was cut back by 5 bases and J by 2 bases. Partial CDR3 DNA: TGTGCCAGCAGCCCGCGTGGTAGCGGGCAAGAGACC. This codes for CASSPRGSGQET. The full CDR3 sequence reads CASSPRGSGQETQYF.

This clone was observed a few times. The read terminates 3 residues before the CDR3 end, so the remaining end is supplied by the germline J gene. The chain combines TRBV18 with TRBJ2-3, with 8 bases lining up with TRBD2. V lost 5 bases to trimming and J lost 6 bases; unmatched junction nucleotides: 7. The CDR3 extends over 14 amino acids. Germline CDR1 and CDR2: KGHSH and LQKENI. The sequenced CDR3 bases are TGTGCCAGCTCAAGCACGCGCGGGGGGGATACG. This codes for CASSSTRGGDT. The entire CDR3 reads CASSSTRGGDTQYF.

This clone was picked up many times. The observed sequence ends 3 residues before the CDR3 terminus, with the missing tail filled in from the germline J gene. J is TRBJ1-1 and V is TRBV4-2, with unresolved D. CDR1 is LGHNA and CDR2 is YNFKEQ in the germline V gene. The CDR3 consists of 14 residues. V lost 1 base to trimming and J lost 0 bases, with 6 bases between them. The CDR3 sequence is CASSQGGLNTEAFF. The covered CDR3 bases are TGTGCCAGCAGCCAAGGTGGGCTGAACACTGAA.

This clone has ten or more counts. The DNA ends 3 residues before the CDR3 does, and the rest of the CDR3 is filled in from the germline J gene. V is TRBV6-1 and J is TRBJ2-7; 9 bases are a match to TRBD2. Germline assignment: CDR1 MNHNS and CDR2 SASEGT. J lost 3 bases, V lost 4 bases, and 4 bases had no gene match. The CDR3 covers 14 residues. This chain's CDR3 is CASSASGRNYEQYF. CDR3 DNA (partial): TGTGCCAGCAGTGCGAGCGGGAGGAACTACGAG.

This clone was found many times. The CDR3 is cut off 3 residues early in the read; its end comes from the germline J gene. The J gene is TRBJ1-2, the V gene TRBV30, with TRBD1 matching over 9 bases. The CDR3 has 16 amino acids. V gave up 4 bases and J gave up 1 base; unmatched junction bases: 10. Germline CDR1 GTSNPN, CDR2 SVGIG (reference sequence). CDR3 loop: CAWTFPGTGSNYGYTF. Incomplete CDR3 DNA: TGTGCCTGGACTTTCCCCGGGACAGGGAGTAACTATGGC.

This clone was recorded many times. The read falls 3 residues short of the CDR3 end, and the missing part is taken from the germline J gene. The V and J genes are TRBV20-1 and TRBJ2-7; the D gene is possibly TRBD1 (6 bases). CDR3 length: 12 residues. The germline gives CDR1 DFQATT, CDR2 SNEGSKA (reference sequence). Trimming removed 5 bases from V and 6 bases from J, with 14 bases in between. This CDR3 is CSAGDMTGEQYF. Partial CDR3 DNA: TGCAGTGCTGGGGACATGACAGGCGAG.

At least ten counts were recorded for this clone. The read falls 3 residues short of the CDR3 end, and the missing part is taken from the germline J gene. The rearrangement links TRBV19 to TRBJ1-2; 7 positions match TRBD1. Unmatched junction bases numbered 2, after V lost 7 bases and J lost 0 bases. The CDR3 has 13 residues. CDR1 is LNHDA and CDR2 is SQIVND in the germline V gene (reference sequence). This chain's CDR3 is CASTTGANYGYTF. The CDR3 DNA, read in part, is TGTGCCAGTACTACAGGGGCTAACTATGGC.

This clone was recorded many times. The CDR3 is CASSPPSTRVYNEQFF. CDR3 bases read: TGTGCCAGCAGCCCCCCCTCCACAAGGGTTTACAATGAG. The chain is built from TRBV28 and TRBJ2-1; D is uncertain. The read terminates 3 residues ahead of where the CDR3 ends, so the germline J gene completes it. From germline, CDR1 is MDHEN and CDR2 SYDVKM. The CDR3 length is 16 residues. Trimming pared 6 bases from V and 4 bases from J, leaving 19 bases between.

Many counts were recorded for this clone. Read coverage stops 3 residues before the CDR3 terminus; the germline J gene supplies the remainder. The chain uses TRBV15 and TRBJ2-6; D is unclear. Germline CDR1 LNHNV, CDR2 YYDKDF (reference sequence). The CDR3 covers 15 residues. Deletions cut 5 bases from V and 4 bases from J, with 12 bases between. CDR3 sequence: CATSVGRSGANVLTF. Incomplete CDR3 DNA: TGTGCCACCAGCGTCGGTAGATCAGGGGCCAACGTC.

CDR3 in amino acids: CASRNGEGAGETGELFF. CDR3 DNA (partial): TGTGCCAGTAGGAACGGGGAGGGCGCGGGAGAAACCGGGGAG. The V call is TRBV19, the J call TRBJ2-2, with TRBD2 matching 7 bases. The missing CDR3 end, 3 residues past where the read stops, is filled in from the germline J gene. The CDR3 is made up of 17 amino acids. From germline, CDR1 is LNHDA and CDR2 SQIVND (reference sequence). V lost 6 bases and J lost 5; bases outside the gene matches: 15.